A single TCR beta chain is shown here with its context. TCRdb's copy holds only in-frame clones and misses some; the assay was immunoSEQ multiplex PCR. The data hold approximately 270,000 clones, with roughly nine tenths observed a single time. Trimming removed 5 bases from V and 0 bases from J, with 32 bases in between. The CDR3 totals 22 residues. The germline V gene encodes CDR1 SGHVS and CDR2 FQNEAQ. This specimen belongs to a study of blood T cell repertoires in COVID-19. The wider study: Samples taken during acute and convalescent COVID-19 were collected in the United States, Italy and Spain.

V is TRBV7-8 and J is TRBJ1-5; tentative D call: TRBD1 (6 bases). This receptor was identified in a man aged 18 to 29 with active or convalescent COVID-19. The sequenced material came from peripheral blood. CDR3: CASSPTLFQRQEKFNSNQPQHF. CDR3 in DNA: TGTGCCAGCAGCCCGACTCTCTTCCAACGACAGGAAAAATTTAATAGCAATCAGCCCCAGCATTTT.